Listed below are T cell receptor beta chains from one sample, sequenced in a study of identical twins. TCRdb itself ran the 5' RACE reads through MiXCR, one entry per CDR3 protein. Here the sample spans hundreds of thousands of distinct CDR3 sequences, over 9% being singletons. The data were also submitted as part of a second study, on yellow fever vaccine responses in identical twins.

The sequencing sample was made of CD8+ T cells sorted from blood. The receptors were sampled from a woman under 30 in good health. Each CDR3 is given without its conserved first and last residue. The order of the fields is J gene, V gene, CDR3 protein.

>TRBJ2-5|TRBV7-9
ASSLVDRAGETQY
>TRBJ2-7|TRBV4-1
ASSQTTSGRVYEQY
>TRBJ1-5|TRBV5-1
ASSFSPIQGVNQPQH
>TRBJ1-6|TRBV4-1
ASSQVPYMTPLH
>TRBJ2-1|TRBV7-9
ASSTRTSLGEQF
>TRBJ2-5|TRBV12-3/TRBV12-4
ASSEQETQY
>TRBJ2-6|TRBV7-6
ASSLARPGANVLT
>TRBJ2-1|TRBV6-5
ASSSPNRDRVYEQF
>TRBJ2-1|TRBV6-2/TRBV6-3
ASLGPSYNEQF
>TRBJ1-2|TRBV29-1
SVEGRLGGEVENYGYT
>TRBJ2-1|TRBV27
ASSWDLQGAEDNEQF
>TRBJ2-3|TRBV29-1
SVEDAPGDTQY
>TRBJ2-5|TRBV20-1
SAREPLVMWGETQY
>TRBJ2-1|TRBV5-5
ASSLVAGGREQF
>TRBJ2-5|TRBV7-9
ASSPPFSRNQETQY
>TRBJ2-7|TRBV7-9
ASSLAQGAINEQY
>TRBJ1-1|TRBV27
ASMLNTEAF
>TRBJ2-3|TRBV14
ASSQLASVMTDTQY
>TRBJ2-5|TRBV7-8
ASSSGLAQETQY
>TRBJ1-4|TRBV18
ASSPPDRVQLF
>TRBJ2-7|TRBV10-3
AISESDRTYEQY
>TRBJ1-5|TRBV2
ASSDAHFGNQPQH
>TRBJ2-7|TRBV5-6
ASSLAPNYEQY
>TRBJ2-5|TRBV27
ASSWFGTGSETQY
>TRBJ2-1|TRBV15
ATRLASSYNEQF
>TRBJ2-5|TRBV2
ASSEEAGDETQY
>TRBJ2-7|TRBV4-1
ASSQPTGIDEQY
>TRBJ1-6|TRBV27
ASSLSSEVAYNSPLH
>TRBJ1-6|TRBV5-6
ASSLGQVVSPLH